This note documents a single T cell receptor (beta chain) sequence. What it binds is not known. The sample originates from a study of T cell clones after liver transplantation. Study in general: TCRbeta sequencing after a pre-transplant mixed lymphocyte reaction identified graft-donor-reactive clones, later tracked in post-transplant blood. Pre-transplant mixed lymphocyte reactions yielded third-party-reactive TCRbeta sequences as comparators for graft-donor-reactive sequences.

Findings and caveats of the study: A larger donor-reactive than third-party decline suggested partial antigen-specific deletion. Low donor cell numbers restricted donor-reactive repertoire measurement in a couple of subjects.

TCRdb keeps only in-frame clones here, not all; method: immunoSEQ multiplex PCR. The data contain 65,000 to 70,000 clones, 80% to 95% of them singletons. CDR1 and CDR2 from the germline V gene are MDHEN and SYDVKM. The CDR3 covers 14 residues. V lost 4 bases, J lost 0 bases, and 10 bases lay in between. J is TRBJ2-7 and V is TRBV28; TRBD2 is a possible D gene (5 bases). The starting material was CD4+ T cells from blood, obtained less than 27 months after liver transplant. The sequence was collected from a human patient who received a liver transplant. Some T cells could come from the graft donor. This CDR3 reads CASSSDTSSYEQYF. CDR3 coding DNA: TGTGCCAGCAGTTCTGACACTAGCTCCTACGAGCAGTACTTC.